The TCR beta chain under discussion was sequenced for a study of cytomegalovirus exposure and HLA in healthy donors. Study information: Out of fewer than 400 genotyped donors, about 80% belonged to the Caucasian-associated ancestry cluster. The study's findings and limits: The listing of 150 to 200 TCR beta chains classed them as cytomegalovirus-associated. In a later analysis, productive TCRs from donors in an Asian-associated ancestry cluster reportedly carried fewer N-insertions than the cohort mean.

This PCR relied on a set of 60 Vbeta primers and 13 Jbeta primers. Some clones are missing from TCRdb's copy, which holds only in-frame ones; the method was immunoSEQ multiplex PCR. The specimen's table records 100,000 to 150,000 clones. Comment on this clone: Its antigen is not identified.

Trimming left V 4 bases short and J 6 bases short, with 13 bases between. The CDR3 consists of 13 residues. Germline CDR1 is WSHSY and CDR2 is SAAADI. This sequence joins TRBV10-2 and TRBJ2-7, with D unresolved. The sequenced sample was PBMCs. The sequence came from a man aged 18 to 29 in good health and CMV-seronegative. CDR3 in amino acids: CASSGAIKSEQYF. The CDR3 coding sequence is TGCGCCAGCAGTGGGGCCATTAAGAGCGAGCAGTACTTC.